The table lists the clone carrying this T cell receptor beta chain with a count of one. The antigen is unknown. This sample is part of a study of shared clonotypes between healthy human individuals. Study results and caveats: Generation probability values for non-shared clonotypes were lower than those for clonotypes shared by all four donors. What naive subsets generally showed was a larger estimated richness than memory subsets showed.

Each PCR replicate from the sorted subsets contained 150 to 250 ng DNA, which is tens of thousands of T cell genomes. Original handling: Junction-only sequences produced by ImmunoSEQ had no quality scores, so filtering differed. Sequenced by immunoSEQ multiplex PCR; TCRdb stores in-frame clones only, minus some. V and J calls and clone size follow that table, whereas D and trimming were derived from the DNA. The table has over 950,000 clones, about 72% seen once. The CDR3 runs 15 residues. Germline V gene data show CDR1 as MGHRA and CDR2 as YSYEKL. V shed 4 bases and J shed 2 bases, with 14 bases lying between them.

This chain connects TRBV4-1 to TRBJ1-1; D unresolved. The sequence derives from a man between 18 and 29 years old in good health. Some clones in this sample may be carry-over from other donors' samples. Input material: memory CD4+ T cells from PBMCs. This sample's subset: CD45RA-negative fraction. As DNA, the CDR3 is TGCGCCAGCAGCCGTTCGCCCCACTTTAACACTGAAGCTTTCTTT. As protein: CASSRSPHFNTEAFF.